This TCR beta chain was observed in a study of PD-1 blockade in classical Hodgkin lymphoma. Regarding this clone: No antigen is known for it.

The protocol was immunoSEQ multiplex PCR, while the TCRdb copy is restricted to in-frame clones and leaves out a portion. The repertoire has roughly 70,000 clones, roughly 93% of them found once; the top ten carry over 2.5%. The time point here: newly diagnosed, previously untreated cHL patient sample. Acting as the comparison were PBMCs from newly diagnosed, untreated classical Hodgkin lymphoma. General study results and limits: Newly diagnosed patients reportedly trailed healthy donors in baseline TCR diversity.

Sample: peripheral blood mononuclear cells (PBMCs). This clonotype originated in a human donor with classical Hodgkin lymphoma.

The CDR3 DNA follows: TGCGCCAGCAGCCACAGCGATTCCAACACTGAAGCTTTCTTT. Translation gives CASSHSDSNTEAFF. The rearrangement joins TRBV4-3 to TRBJ1-1; D gene unclear. V was shortened by 3 bases and J by 2 bases, with 10 bases between the two germline ends. Germline assignment: CDR1 LGHNA and CDR2 YSLEER. The CDR3 spans 14 residues.